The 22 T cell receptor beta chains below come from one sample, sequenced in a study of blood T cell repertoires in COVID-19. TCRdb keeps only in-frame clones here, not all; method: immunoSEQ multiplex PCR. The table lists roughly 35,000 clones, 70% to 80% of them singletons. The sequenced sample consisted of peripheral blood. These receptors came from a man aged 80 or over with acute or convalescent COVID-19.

The CDR3 DNA is TGTGCCAGCACCCCGGGGGGGACTGGGGACTATGGCTACACCTTC. Its protein product is CASTPGGTGDYGYTF. The J gene is TRBJ1-2, the V gene TRBV28; a possible D gene is TRBD1 (5 bases). V dropped 7 bases and J dropped 3 bases, with 18 bases sitting between them. The CDR3 length is 15 residues. Per germline, CDR1 MDHEN and CDR2 SYDVKM.

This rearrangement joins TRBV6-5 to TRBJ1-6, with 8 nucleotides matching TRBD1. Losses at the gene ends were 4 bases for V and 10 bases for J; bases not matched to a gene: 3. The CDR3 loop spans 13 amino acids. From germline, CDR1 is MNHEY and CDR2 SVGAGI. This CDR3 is CASSSTGGSPLHF. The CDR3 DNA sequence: TGTGCCAGCAGTTCCACAGGGGGATCACCCCTCCACTTT.

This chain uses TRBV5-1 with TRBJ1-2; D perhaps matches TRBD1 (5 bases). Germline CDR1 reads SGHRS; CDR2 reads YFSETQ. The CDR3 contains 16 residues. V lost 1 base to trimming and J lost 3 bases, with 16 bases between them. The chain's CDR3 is CASSLSPTETYYGYTF. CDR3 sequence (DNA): TGCGCCAGCAGCTTGTCCCCGACAGAGACTTACTATGGCTACACCTTC.

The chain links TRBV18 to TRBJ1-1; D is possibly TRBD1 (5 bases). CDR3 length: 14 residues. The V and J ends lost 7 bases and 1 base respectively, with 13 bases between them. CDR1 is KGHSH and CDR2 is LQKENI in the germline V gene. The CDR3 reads CASFPGRQNTEAFF. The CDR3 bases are TGTGCCAGCTTCCCAGGGCGGCAGAACACTGAAGCTTTCTTT.

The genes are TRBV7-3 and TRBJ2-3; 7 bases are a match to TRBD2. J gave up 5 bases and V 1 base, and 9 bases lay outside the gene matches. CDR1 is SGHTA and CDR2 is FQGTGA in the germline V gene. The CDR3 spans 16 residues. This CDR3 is CASSLMSRGVRDTQYF. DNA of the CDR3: TGTGCCAGCAGCTTAATGTCACGGGGGGTGCGAGATACGCAGTATTTT.

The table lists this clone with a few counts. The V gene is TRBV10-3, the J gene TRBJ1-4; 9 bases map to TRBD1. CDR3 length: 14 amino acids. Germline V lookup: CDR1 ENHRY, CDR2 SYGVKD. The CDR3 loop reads CTDRGHMLIGKLFF. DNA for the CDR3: TGTACGGACAGGGGCCATATGTTAATTGGAAAACTGTTTTTT.

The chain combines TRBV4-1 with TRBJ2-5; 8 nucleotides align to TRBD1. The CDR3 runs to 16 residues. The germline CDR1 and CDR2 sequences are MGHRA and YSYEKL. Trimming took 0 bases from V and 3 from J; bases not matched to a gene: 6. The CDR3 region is CASSQDRTGSKETQYF. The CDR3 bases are TGCGCCAGCAGCCAAGATCGGACAGGGTCCAAAGAGACCCAGTACTTC.

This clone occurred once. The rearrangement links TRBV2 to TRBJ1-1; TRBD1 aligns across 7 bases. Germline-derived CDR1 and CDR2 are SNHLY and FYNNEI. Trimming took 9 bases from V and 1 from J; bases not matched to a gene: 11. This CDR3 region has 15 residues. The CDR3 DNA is TGTGCCAGTAGAAGTACCGAGGGGGCGAACACTGAAGCTTTCTTT. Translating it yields CASRSTEGANTEAFF.

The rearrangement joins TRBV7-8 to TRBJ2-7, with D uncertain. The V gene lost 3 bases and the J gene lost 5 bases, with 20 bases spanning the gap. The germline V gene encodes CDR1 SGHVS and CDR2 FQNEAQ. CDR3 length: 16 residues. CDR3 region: CASSFGQQRRLDEQYF. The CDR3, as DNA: TGTGCCAGCAGCTTTGGCCAACAAAGGAGATTGGACGAGCAGTACTTC.

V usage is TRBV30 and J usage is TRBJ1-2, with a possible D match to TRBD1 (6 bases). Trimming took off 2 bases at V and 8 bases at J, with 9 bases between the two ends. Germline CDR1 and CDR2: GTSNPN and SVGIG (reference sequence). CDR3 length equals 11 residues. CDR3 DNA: TGTGCCTGGAGTTCGGGGGGCGGCTACACCTTC. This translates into CAWSSGGGYTF.

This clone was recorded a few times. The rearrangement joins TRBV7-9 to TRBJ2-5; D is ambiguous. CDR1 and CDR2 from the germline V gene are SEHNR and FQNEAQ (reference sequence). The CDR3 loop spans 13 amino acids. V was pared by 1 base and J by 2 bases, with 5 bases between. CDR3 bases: TGTGCCAGCAGCTTAGTTCCGCAAGAGACCCAGTACTTC. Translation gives CASSLVPQETQYF. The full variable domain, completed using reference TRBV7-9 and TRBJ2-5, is DTGVSQNPRHKITKRGQNVTFRCDPISEHNRLYWYRQTLGQGPEFLTYFQNEAQLEKSRLLSDRFSAERPKGSFSTLEIQRTEQGDSAMYLCASSLVPQETQYFGPGTRLLVL.

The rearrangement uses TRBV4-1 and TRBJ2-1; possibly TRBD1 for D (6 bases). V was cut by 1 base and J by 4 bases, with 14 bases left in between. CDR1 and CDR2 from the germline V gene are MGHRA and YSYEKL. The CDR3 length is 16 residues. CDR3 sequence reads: CASSQAVGQVYNEQFF. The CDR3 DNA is TGCGCCAGCAGCCAAGCCGTGGGACAAGTGTACAATGAGCAGTTCTTC.

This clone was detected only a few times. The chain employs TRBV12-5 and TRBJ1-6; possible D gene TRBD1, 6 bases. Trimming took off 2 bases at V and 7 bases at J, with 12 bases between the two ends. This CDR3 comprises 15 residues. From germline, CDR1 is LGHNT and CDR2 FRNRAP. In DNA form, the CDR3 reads TGTGCTAGTGGTTTGACACAGGGCTGGAATTCACCCCTCCACTTT. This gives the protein CASGLTQGWNSPLHF.

CDR3 sequence reads: CASSDRGTGELFF. CDR3 nucleotides: TGTGCCAGCAGCGACAGGGGTACCGGGGAGCTGTTTTTT. This sequence joins TRBV9 and TRBJ2-2, with 7 bases identical to TRBD1. Unmatched junction bases numbered 1, after V lost 3 bases and J lost 5 bases. This CDR3 has 13 amino acids. Germline V gives CDR1 SGDLS, CDR2 YYNGEE.

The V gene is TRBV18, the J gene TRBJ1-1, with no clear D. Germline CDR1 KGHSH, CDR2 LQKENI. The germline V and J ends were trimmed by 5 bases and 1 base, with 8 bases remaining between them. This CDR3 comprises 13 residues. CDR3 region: CASSIGENTEAFF. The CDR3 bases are TGTGCCAGCTCAATTGGAGAGAACACTGAAGCTTTCTTT. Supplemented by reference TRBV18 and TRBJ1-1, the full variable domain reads NAGVMQNPRHLVRRRGQEARLRCSPMKGHSHVYWYRQLPEEGLKFMVYLQKENIIDESGMPKERFSAEFPKEGPSILRIQQVVRGDSAAYFCASSIGENTEAFFGQGTRLTVV.

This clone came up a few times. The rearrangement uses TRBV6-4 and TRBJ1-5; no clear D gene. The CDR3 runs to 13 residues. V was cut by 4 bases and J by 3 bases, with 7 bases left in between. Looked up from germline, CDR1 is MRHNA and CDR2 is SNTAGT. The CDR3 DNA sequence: TGTGCCAGCAGTGTAGAGATCAATCAGCCCCAGCATTTT. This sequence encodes CASSVEINQPQHF.

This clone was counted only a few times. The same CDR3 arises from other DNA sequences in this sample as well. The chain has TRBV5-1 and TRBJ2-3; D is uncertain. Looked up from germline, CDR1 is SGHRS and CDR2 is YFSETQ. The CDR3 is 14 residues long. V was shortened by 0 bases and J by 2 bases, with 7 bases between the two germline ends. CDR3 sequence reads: CASSLGTATDTQYF. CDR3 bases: TGCGCCAGCAGCTTGGGTACTGCCACAGATACGCAGTATTTT.

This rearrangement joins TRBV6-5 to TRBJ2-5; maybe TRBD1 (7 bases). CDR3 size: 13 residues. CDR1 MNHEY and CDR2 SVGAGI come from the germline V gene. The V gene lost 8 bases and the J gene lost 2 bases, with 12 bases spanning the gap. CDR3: CASAGQRQETQYF. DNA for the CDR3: TGTGCCAGCGCGGGACAGAGGCAAGAGACCCAGTACTTC.

The CDR3 region is CATSESDSYEQYF. Here the CDR3 DNA reads TGTGCCACCAGTGAATCGGACAGCTACGAGCAGTACTTC. The V and J genes are TRBV24-1 and TRBJ2-7; a weak D match, TRBD1 (6 bases). Trimming removed 4 bases from V and 3 bases from J, with 9 bases in between. The CDR3 runs 13 residues. From germline, CDR1 is KGHDR and CDR2 SFDVKD.

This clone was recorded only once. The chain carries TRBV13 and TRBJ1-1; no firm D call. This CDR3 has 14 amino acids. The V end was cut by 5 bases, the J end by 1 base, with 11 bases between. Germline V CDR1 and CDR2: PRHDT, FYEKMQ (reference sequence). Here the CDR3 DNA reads TGTGCCAGCAGCCTCTATCCAGGGAACACTGAAGCTTTCTTT. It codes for CASSLYPGNTEAFF. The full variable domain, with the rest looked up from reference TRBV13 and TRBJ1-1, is AAGVIQSPRHLIKEKRETATLKCYPIPRHDTVYWYQQGPGQDPQFLISFYEKMQSDKGSIPDRFSAQQFSDYHSELNMSSLELGDSALYFCASSLYPGNTEAFFGQGTRLTVV.

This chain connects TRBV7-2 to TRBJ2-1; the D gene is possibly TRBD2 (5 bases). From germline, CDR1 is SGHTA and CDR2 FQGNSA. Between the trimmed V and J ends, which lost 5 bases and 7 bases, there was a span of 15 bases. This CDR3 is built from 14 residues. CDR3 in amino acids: CASSVQLVENEQFF. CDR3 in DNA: TGTGCCAGCAGCGTACAACTAGTGGAGAATGAGCAGTTCTTC.

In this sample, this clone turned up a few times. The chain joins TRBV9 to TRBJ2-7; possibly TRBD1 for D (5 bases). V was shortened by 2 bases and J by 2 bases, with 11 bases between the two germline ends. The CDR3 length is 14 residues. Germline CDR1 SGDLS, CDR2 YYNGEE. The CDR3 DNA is TGTGCCAGCAGCGTGGGGCCAGATCCCTACGAGCAGTACTTC. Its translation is CASSVGPDPYEQYF.